Sequencing of this T cell receptor beta chain was carried out in a study of T-cell reconstitution after alpha-beta-depleted transplantation in children. This clonotype was found many times. Unique molecular identifiers were incorporated during preparation of the TCRbeta library. MiXCR was run by TCRdb on the PCR reads, yielding one entry per CDR3 protein. The sample consists of some 190,000 distinct CDR3 sequences, more than 9.5% of them appearing once. CDR3 length: 15 residues. V was trimmed by 4 bases and J by 3 bases, leaving 14 bases between them. CDR1 SGHRS and CDR2 YFSETQ come from the germline V gene.

The material was PBMCs, obtained before TCRalphabeta/CD19-depleted stem cell transplant. The sequence was obtained from a boy aged 2-9 years with acute myeloid leukemia, due to receive a stem cell transplant. J is TRBJ1-5 and V is TRBV5-1; D is possibly TRBD1 (5 bases). CDR3 sequence (DNA): TGCGCCAGCAGCCCCTGGGGCCAGCCCAATCAGCCCCAGCATTTT. This encodes CASSPWGQPNQPQHF.